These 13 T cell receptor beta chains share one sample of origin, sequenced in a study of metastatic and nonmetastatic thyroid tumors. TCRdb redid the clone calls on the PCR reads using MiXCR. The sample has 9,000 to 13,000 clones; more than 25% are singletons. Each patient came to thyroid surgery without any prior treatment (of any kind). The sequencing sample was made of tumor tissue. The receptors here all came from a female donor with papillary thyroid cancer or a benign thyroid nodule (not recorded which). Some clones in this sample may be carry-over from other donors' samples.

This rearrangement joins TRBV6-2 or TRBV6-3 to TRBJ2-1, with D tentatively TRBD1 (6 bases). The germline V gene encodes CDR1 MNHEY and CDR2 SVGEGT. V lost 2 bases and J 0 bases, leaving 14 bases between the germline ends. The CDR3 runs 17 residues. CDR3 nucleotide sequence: TGTGCCAGCAGTTACGGCCGACAGGTTGGCTCCTACAATGAGCAGTTCTTC. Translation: CASSYGRQVGSYNEQFF.

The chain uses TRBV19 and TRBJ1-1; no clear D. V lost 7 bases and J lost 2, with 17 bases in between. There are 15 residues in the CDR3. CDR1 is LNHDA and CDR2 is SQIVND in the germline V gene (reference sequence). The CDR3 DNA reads TGTGCCAGTAATCGTCCGGGATACTTAAACACTGAAGCTTTCTTT. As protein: CASNRPGYLNTEAFF.

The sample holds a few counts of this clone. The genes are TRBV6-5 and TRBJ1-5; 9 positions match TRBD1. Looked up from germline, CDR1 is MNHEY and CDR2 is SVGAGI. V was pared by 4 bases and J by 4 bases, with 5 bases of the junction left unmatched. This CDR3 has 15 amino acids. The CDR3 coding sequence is TGTGCCAGCAGTTGGGACAGGGCAGGGAATCAGCCCCAGCATTTT. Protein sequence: CASSWDRAGNQPQHF.

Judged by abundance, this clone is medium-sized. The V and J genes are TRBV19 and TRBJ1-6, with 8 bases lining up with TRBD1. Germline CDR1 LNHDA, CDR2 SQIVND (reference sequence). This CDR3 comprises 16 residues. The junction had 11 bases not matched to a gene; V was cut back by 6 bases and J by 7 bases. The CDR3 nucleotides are TGTGCCAGTAGGGCCAGGACAGGGTCGGGGAATTCACCCCTCCACTTT. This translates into CASRARTGSGNSPLHF.

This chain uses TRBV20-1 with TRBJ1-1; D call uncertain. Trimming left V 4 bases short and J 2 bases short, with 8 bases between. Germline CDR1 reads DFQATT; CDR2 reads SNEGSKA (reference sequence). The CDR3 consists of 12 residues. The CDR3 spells CSATRINTEAFF. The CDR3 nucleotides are TGCAGTGCTACCAGGATTAACACTGAAGCTTTCTTT.

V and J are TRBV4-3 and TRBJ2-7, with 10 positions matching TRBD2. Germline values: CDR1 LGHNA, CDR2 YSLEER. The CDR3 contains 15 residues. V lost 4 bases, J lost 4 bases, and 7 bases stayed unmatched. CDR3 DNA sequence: TGCGCCAGCAGCCTCGGGACTAGCGAGAATTACGAGCAGTACTTC. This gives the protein CASSLGTSENYEQYF.

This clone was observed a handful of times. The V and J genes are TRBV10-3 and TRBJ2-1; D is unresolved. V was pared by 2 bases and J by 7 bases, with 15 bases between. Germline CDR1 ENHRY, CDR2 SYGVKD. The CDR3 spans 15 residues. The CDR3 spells CAISETHDLRNEQFF. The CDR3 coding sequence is TGTGCCATCAGTGAGACCCACGACTTGAGGAATGAGCAGTTCTTC.

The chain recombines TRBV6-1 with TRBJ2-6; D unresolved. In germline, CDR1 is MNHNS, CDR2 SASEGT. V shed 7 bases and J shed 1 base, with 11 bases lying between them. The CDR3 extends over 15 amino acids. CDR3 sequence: CASKAGLSGANVLTF. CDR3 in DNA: TGTGCCAGCAAGGCCGGGTTATCTGGGGCCAACGTCCTGACTTTC.

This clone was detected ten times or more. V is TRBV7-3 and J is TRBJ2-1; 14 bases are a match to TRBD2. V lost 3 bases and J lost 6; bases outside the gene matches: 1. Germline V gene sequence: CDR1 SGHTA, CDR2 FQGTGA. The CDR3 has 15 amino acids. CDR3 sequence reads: CASSLTSGRANEQFF. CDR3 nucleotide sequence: TGTGCCAGCAGCTTGACTAGCGGGAGGGCCAATGAGCAGTTCTTC.

DNA for the CDR3: TGTGCCAGCAGTCCTGGCGGGTCCGGAAACACCATATATTTT. This codes for CASSPGGSGNTIYF. The chain links TRBV7-2 to TRBJ1-3; D is unresolved. V was cut by 6 bases and J by 4 bases, with 13 bases left in between. The CDR3 length is 14 residues. Germline-derived CDR1 and CDR2 are SGHTA and FQGNSA.

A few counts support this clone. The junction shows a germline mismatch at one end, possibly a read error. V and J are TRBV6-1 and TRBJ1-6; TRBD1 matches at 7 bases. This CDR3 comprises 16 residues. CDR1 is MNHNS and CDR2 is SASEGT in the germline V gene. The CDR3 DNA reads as TGTGCCAGCAACCCCAGGGGGAGCTCCTATAATTCACACCTCCACTTT. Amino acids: CASNPRGSSYNSHLHF.

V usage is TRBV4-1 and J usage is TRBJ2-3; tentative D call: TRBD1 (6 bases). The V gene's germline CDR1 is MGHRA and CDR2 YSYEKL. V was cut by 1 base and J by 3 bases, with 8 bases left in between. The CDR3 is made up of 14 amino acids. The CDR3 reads CASSQGQVTDTQYF. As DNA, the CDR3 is TGCGCCAGCAGCCAAGGACAGGTTACAGATACGCAGTATTTT.

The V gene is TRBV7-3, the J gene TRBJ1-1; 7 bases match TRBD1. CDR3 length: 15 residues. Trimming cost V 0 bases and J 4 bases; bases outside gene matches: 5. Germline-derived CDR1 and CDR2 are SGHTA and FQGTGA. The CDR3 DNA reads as TGTGCCAGCAGCTTAACAGCAGGGGGAATCACTGAAGCTTTCTTT. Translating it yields CASSLTAGGITEAFF.